This TCR beta chain was found in a study of shared clonotypes between healthy human individuals. Sequenced by immunoSEQ multiplex PCR; TCRdb stores in-frame clones only, minus some. Here the sample spans approximately 700,000 clones, around four fifths being singletons. In the case of this clone: Its antigen is still unknown.

Overall study findings and caveats: The small donor group covered limited genetic and exposure diversity.

The CDR3 runs to 13 residues. The V end lost 0 bases, the J end lost 6 bases, and 10 bases lay between the germline ends. The V gene's germline CDR1 is SGHKS and CDR2 YYEKEE (reference sequence). Sequencing was performed on memory CD4+ T cells sorted from blood. Described subset: CD45RA-negative fraction. The chain couples TRBV5-5 to TRBJ2-7; perhaps TRBD2 as D (6 bases). This TCR derives from a young woman in good health. The chain's CDR3 is CASSLEWGGEQYF. The CDR3, as DNA: TGTGCCAGCAGCTTGGAGTGGGGAGGCGAGCAGTACTTC.